The rows below give T cell receptor beta chains drawn from one sample of a study of early T cells in non-severe SARS-CoV-2 infection. TCRdb processed the 5' RACE reads anew with MiXCR; each CDR3 protein has one entry. The table records over 85,000 distinct CDR3 sequences, about an eighth of them present only once. Sequencing was performed on whole blood. The receptor set was obtained from an adult who was a healthcare worker with PCR-confirmed SARS-CoV-2 infection or an uninfected control (not recorded which). Each CDR3 is given with its conserved first and last residue. A D gene is named only where the DNA matches it firmly. Some rows have no size entry. The others give once, few or many, or a class for an expanded clone.

TRBD2,TRBV4-1,16,-,TRBJ2-7,TGCGCCAGCAGCCACACCGAGCTTAGCGGGAGTGAAGAGCAGTACTTC,CASSHTELSGSEEQYF
-,TRBV6-5,18,many,TRBJ2-2,TGTGCCAGCAGTTACTCGAGGCACCCCGGCCGGAACACCGGGGAGCTGTTTTTT,CASSYSRHPGRNTGELFF
TRBD2,TRBV6-2/TRBV6-3,17,-,TRBJ2-1,TGTGCCAGCACTTCCCGCCCACGCGGGAGCTCCTACAATGAGCAGTTCTTC,CASTSRPRGSSYNEQFF
TRBD2,TRBV20-1,13,few,TRBJ2-7,TGCAGTGCCAGAGGGACTACCGATTACGAGCAGTACTTC,CSARGTTDYEQYF
-,TRBV7-9,14,-,TRBJ2-7,TGTGCCAGCAGCTTTGGGGGTTCCACCTACGAGCAGTACTTC,CASSFGGSTYEQYF
-,TRBV5-1,13,few,TRBJ2-5,TGCGCCAGCAGCTGGGGTCCCGAAGAGACCCAGTACTTC,CASSWGPEETQYF
TRBD2,TRBV28,14,many,TRBJ2-1,TGTGCCAGCCTCGGACTAGGGATGAATGTGGAGCAGTTCTTC,CASLGLGMNVEQFF
-,TRBV5-5,15,-,TRBJ2-7,TGTGCCAGCAGCAATGGACCAGACTACTCCTACGAGCAGTACTTC,CASSNGPDYSYEQYF
-,TRBV29-1,13,-,TRBJ2-5,TGCAGCGTTGATTTCGGGGTCGGGGAGACCCAGTACTTC,CSVDFGVGETQYF
-,TRBV12-3/TRBV12-4,12,few,TRBJ2-3,TGTGCCAGCAGTAGAGCGGGTAATACGCAGTATTTT,CASSRAGNTQYF
-,TRBV5-1,14,many,TRBJ2-2,TGCGCCAGCAGCGCGAACACAGGCGCCGGGGAGCTGTTTTTT,CASSANTGAGELFF
-,TRBV11-2,16,few,TRBJ2-5,TGTGCCAGCAGCCACCGCCTTAGGACCCGCCAAGAGACCCAGTACTTC,CASSHRLRTRQETQYF
TRBD2,TRBV7-7,16,many,TRBJ2-5,TGTGCCAGCAGCTTAGGCGGGGGGCAGATTCAAGAGACCCAGTACTTC,CASSLGGGQIQETQYF
-,TRBV28,14,many,TRBJ2-5,TGTGCCAGCAGCCTCCTACAGGGGAGGGAGACCCAGTACTTC,CASSLLQGRETQYF
-,TRBV10-3,16,many,TRBJ2-6,TGTGCCATCAGTGAGACCCGGAGATCTGGGGCCAACGTCCTGACTTTC,CAISETRRSGANVLTF
-,TRBV19,14,many,TRBJ1-5,TGTGCCAGTACTCCCCACGGGGGCAATCAGCCCCAGCATTTT,CASTPHGGNQPQHF
TRBD1,TRBV5-4,14,-,TRBJ1-6,TGTGCCAGCAGCTTTGCGGGACAGGGATCTCCACCCACCTTT,CASSFAGQGSPPTF
-,TRBV15,15,few,TRBJ2-3,TGTGCCACCAGCAGAGGAGGGATGAGCGGAGATACGCAGTATTTT,CATSRGGMSGDTQYF
TRBD2,TRBV5-4,17,few,TRBJ2-1,TGTGCCAGCAGCCTCCCCGGAAGCGGGAGCTCCTACAATGAGCAGTTCTTC,CASSLPGSGSSYNEQFF
-,TRBV7-9,17,few,TRBJ2-2,TGTGCCAGCAGCTTAGCCCAAGGGCAGCCGAACACCGGGGAGCTGTTTTTT,CASSLAQGQPNTGELFF
-,TRBV18,16,many,TRBJ2-2,TGTGCCAGCTCACCCCCGCGGGCCGGATTCACCGGGGAGCTGTTTTTT,CASSPPRAGFTGELFF
-,TRBV2,13,few,TRBJ2-1,TGTGCCAGCAGTGAAGTGGGCTACAATGAGCAGTTCTTC,CASSEVGYNEQFF
-,TRBV7-6,14,-,TRBJ1-6,TGTGCCTCCCGGGAATTACCCGGGGGTTCACCCCTCCACTTT,CASRELPGGSPLHF
TRBD2,TRBV10-3,16,many,TRBJ2-3,TGTGCCATCAGTGTTCCCGGGACTAGCCTCACAGATACGCAGTATTTT,CAISVPGTSLTDTQYF
-,TRBV7-3,14,-,TRBJ2-1,TGTGCCAGCAGCTTAAGGGGAGACCACAATGAGCAGTTCTTC,CASSLRGDHNEQFF
-,TRBV2,15,few,TRBJ2-4,TGTGCCAGCAGTGATTGGGGGGATGCCAAAAACATTCAGTACTTC,CASSDWGDAKNIQYF
-,TRBV4-1,13,many,TRBJ2-7,TGTGCCAGCTCACGTGACAGGACCTACGAGCAGTACTTC,CASSRDRTYEQYF
-,TRBV12-3/TRBV12-4,14,few,TRBJ2-5,TGTGCCAGCACCCCAACCCGGACTGATGGGACCCAGTACTTC,CASTPTRTDGTQYF
-,TRBV6-6,15,-,TRBJ1-1,TGTGCCAGCAGTTACCAAAACCCGACACTTACTGAAGCTTTCTTT,CASSYQNPTLTEAFF
-,TRBV20-1,12,few,TRBJ2-1,TGCAGTGCTAGGGGACCATACAATGAGCAGTTCTTC,CSARGPYNEQFF
-,TRBV24-1,15,many,TRBJ2-1,TGTGCCACCAGTGACCAAGCAATAGACTTCAATGAGCAGTTCTTC,CATSDQAIDFNEQFF